The sequence of this T cell receptor (beta chain) was determined in a study of T cell responses to AZD1222 COVID-19 vaccine. Notes on the study in general: Breadth and depth of Spike-specific TCRs rose after two AZD1222 doses. Only five to seven AZD1222 recipients were seropositive at baseline. Repertoire samples came only from after the peak T cell response. Targeting of unmutated variant regions was reportedly seen in nearly half of spike-specific TCRs.

Concerning this clone: As yet, its antigen is unknown.

This CDR3 is 15 amino acids long. Per germline, CDR1 SGHVS and CDR2 FNYEAQ. The V and J ends lost 5 bases and 3 bases, in that order; junction bases with no gene match: 9. Only in-frame clones appear in the TCRdb table, and some are missing; sequencing was by immunoSEQ multiplex PCR. The table lists 140,000 to 150,000 clones, more than 80% of them singletons, with 7.5% to 9.5% in the top ten. Sequenced here: peripheral blood, sampled 28 days after the second dose of the MenACWY control vaccine. The genes are TRBV7-6 and TRBJ2-7, with 8 bases identical to TRBD2. The receptor comes from an adult who received the MenACWY meningococcal vaccine as a control. For the CDR3, the DNA is TGTGCCAGCAGCCCCCAGGCGGGAGGCCTCTACGAGCAGTACTTC. Protein product: CASSPQAGGLYEQYF.